This TCR beta chain is from a study of blood T cell repertoires in COVID-19. On the study more broadly: Italy, Spain and the United States were the sources of the convalescent and acute COVID-19 samples. PBMCs, B-cell-depleted T cells, or T cells provided the cDNA or gDNA that made up the material.

This CDR3 is built from 16 residues. V gave up 1 base and J gave up 0 bases, with 11 bases separating them. Germline CDR1 and CDR2: SGHTA and FQGTGA. Original processing notes: Amplification from reference gene primers served as the basis for estimated nucleated cell counts. Some clones are missing from TCRdb's copy, which holds only in-frame ones; the method was immunoSEQ multiplex PCR. That table is the source of V, J and clone size, and D and trimming were worked out from the DNA. In the table there are roughly 54,000 clones, 91% of which are singletons. This sequence joins TRBV7-3 and TRBJ2-3; maybe TRBD2 (5 bases). The TCR was taken from a woman aged 55 to 70 with active or convalescent COVID-19. The sample taken for sequencing was peripheral blood. CDR3 in DNA: TGTGCCAGCAGCTTAAACCCCGCGGGTAGCACAGATACGCAGTATTTT. This translates into CASSLNPAGSTDTQYF.